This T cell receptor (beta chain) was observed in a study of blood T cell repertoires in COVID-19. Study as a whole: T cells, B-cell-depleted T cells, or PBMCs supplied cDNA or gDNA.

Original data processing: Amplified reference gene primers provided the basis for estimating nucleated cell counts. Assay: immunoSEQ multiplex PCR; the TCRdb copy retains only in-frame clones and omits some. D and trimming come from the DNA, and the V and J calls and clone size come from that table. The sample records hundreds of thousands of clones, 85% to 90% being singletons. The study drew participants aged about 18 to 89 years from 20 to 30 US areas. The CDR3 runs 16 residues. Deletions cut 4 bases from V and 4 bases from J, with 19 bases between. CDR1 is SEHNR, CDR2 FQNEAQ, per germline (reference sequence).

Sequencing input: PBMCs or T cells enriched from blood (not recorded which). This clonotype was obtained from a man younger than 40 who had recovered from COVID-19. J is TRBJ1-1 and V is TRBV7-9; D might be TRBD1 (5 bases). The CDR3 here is CASSSFGEGSGTEAFF. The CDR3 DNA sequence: TGTGCCAGCAGCTCATTCGGGGAGGGGTCGGGCACTGAAGCTTTCTTT.